The entry below gives a single T cell receptor beta chain sequence along with its context. These data are taken from a study of blood T cell repertoires in COVID-19. Here immunoSEQ multiplex PCR was the method, and the copy in TCRdb shows in-frame clones only, minus some. Of 200,000 to 250,000 clones in the sample, roughly 90% were seen once. The CDR3 totals 16 residues. V was trimmed by 3 bases and J by 2 bases, leaving 14 bases between them. Germline lookup yields CDR1 SEHNR and CDR2 FQNEAQ (reference sequence). V is TRBV7-9 and J is TRBJ1-3; TRBD1 might be the D (5 bases). Input material: peripheral blood. This TCR derives from a woman between 45 and 65 years old with acute or convalescent COVID-19. The CDR3 DNA reads TGTGCCAGCAGCTTTGCCCCCCAGGGTCCTGGAAACACCATATATTTT. This gives the protein CASSFAPQGPGNTIYF.